Below, one TCR beta chain is given with its context. Its target is not known. This table comes from immunoSEQ multiplex PCR, and its TCRdb copy is limited to in-frame clones, with some not included. The sample holds fewer than 40,000 clones, about 96% seen once. Conventional CD4+ T cells were sorted from blood as CD25-low CD127-high cells. The data were obtained in a study of regulatory and conventional T cells in RAG deficiency. Study-wide results and limits: Shannon entropy fell and Simpson indices rose in RAG-deficient patients. Omenn CD25-high CD127-low cells may be activated cells, not true Tregs. Patient subsets had shorter CDR3s; Omenn Treg-Tconv overlap exceeded 85%.

V lost 1 base, J lost 2 bases, and 3 bases stayed unmatched. Germline V CDR1 and CDR2: LNHDA, SQIVND (reference sequence). This CDR3 has 15 amino acids. Another study also made use of these data, one on regulatory T cells. This second study notes: Amplification used 52 TRBV primers and 13 TRBJ primers. In patients, unique TRB V-J pairs were restricted and V/J usage skewed, especially in Tregs.

The material sequenced was CD25- CD4+ T cells sorted from blood. The sequence came from a human donor in good health. The V gene is TRBV19, the J gene TRBJ1-2; 8 bases are a match to TRBD1. The DNA for the CDR3 is TGTGCCAGTAGTATAGTCCAGGGGGCGAACTATGGCTACACCTTC. It translates to CASSIVQGANYGYTF. Drawing the rest from reference TRBV19 and TRBJ1-2, the complete variable domain is DGGITQSPKYLFRKEGQNVTLSCEQNLNHDAMYWYRQDPGQGLRLIYYSQIVNDFQKGDIAEGYSVSREKKESFPLTVTSAQKNPTAFYLCASSIVQGANYGYTFGSGTRLTVV.